This T cell receptor beta chain was sequenced during a study of Ad26.COV2.S vaccination and SARS-CoV-2 variants. Overall study: Donor was assigned to the Ad26.COV2.S arm of trial COV1001. Ad26.COV2.S given intramuscularly, once or twice 56 days apart.

This clone was detected only once. Treatment here: 15 to 20 received Ad26.COV2.S at low or high dose, single or two shots; 5 received placebo; per-sample allocation not given. Repertoires come from day 63 after the first vaccine or placebo injection. Wuhan-strain SARS-CoV-2 spike was expressed by the Ad26 vector that made up the vaccine. In germline, CDR1 is MNHEY, CDR2 SMNVEV (reference sequence). V was pared by 6 bases and J by 6 bases, with 21 bases between. CDR3 size: 16 residues. Sequenced by immunoSEQ multiplex PCR; TCRdb stores in-frame clones only, minus some. Of under 550,000 clones listed, 85% to 90% are singletons.

The TCR was taken from a person aged 18 to 59 who received the Ad26.COV2.S COVID-19 vaccine or a placebo. This chain uses TRBV27 with TRBJ1-5; tentative D call: TRBD1 (6 bases). The sequenced sample was peripheral blood, obtained in a trial of Ad26.COV2.S vaccine versus placebo. CDR3 bases: TGTGCCAGCAGCCCTAAACAGGGAGAGAAGGGTCAGCCCCAGCATTTT. Encoded protein: CASSPKQGEKGQPQHF.